These T cell receptor beta chains were read from a single sample in a study of blood T cell repertoires in COVID-19. The data were produced by immunoSEQ multiplex PCR, yet TCRdb's version contains in-frame clones alone and is incomplete. The sample holds 150,000 to 200,000 clones, around 84% seen once. The specimen sequenced was peripheral blood. The receptors derive from a woman in her 70s with COVID-19, enrolled during active disease. Both conserved end residues are part of each CDR3. Fields, in order: D gene, J gene, clone size, V gene, CDR3 protein, CDR3 DNA. A D gene is named only where the DNA matches it firmly. Clone sizes are given selectively: once, few, many, or a class where the clone is expanded.

d_gene: NA
j_gene: TRBJ1-2
abundance: NA
v_gene: TRBV7-3
CDR3aa: CASSPGSDYGYTF
CDR3nt: TGTGCCAGCAGCCCAGGGTCCGACTATGGCTACACCTTC

d_gene: NA
j_gene: TRBJ1-5
abundance: few
v_gene: TRBV3-1/TRBV3-2
CDR3aa: CASSQGTQPQHF
CDR3nt: TGTGCCAGCAGCCAGGGGACACAGCCCCAGCATTTT

d_gene: TRBD2
j_gene: TRBJ2-3
abundance: NA
v_gene: TRBV6-2/TRBV6-3
CDR3aa: CASSLRGGPDTQYF
CDR3nt: TGTGCCAGCAGTCTCCGGGGGGGCCCGGATACGCAGTATTTT

d_gene: NA
j_gene: TRBJ1-5
abundance: once
v_gene: TRBV19
CDR3aa: CASSIGGSSNQPQHF
CDR3nt: TGTGCCAGTAGTATTGGGGGGTCTAGCAATCAGCCCCAGCATTTT

d_gene: NA
j_gene: TRBJ2-5
abundance: NA
v_gene: TRBV6-1
CDR3aa: CASSASLEGGPQETQYF
CDR3nt: TGTGCCAGCAGTGCCTCCTTAGAGGGAGGCCCCCAAGAGACCCAGTACTTC

d_gene: TRBD1
j_gene: TRBJ1-3
abundance: NA
v_gene: TRBV28
CDR3aa: CASSFIGPHRGPGNTIYF
CDR3nt: TGTGCCAGCAGTTTTATAGGGCCCCACAGGGGGCCAGGAAACACCATATATTTT

d_gene: TRBD2
j_gene: TRBJ2-7
abundance: NA
v_gene: TRBV7-2
CDR3aa: CASSLGREGEQYF
CDR3nt: TGTGCCAGCAGCTTAGGCCGGGAGGGCGAGCAGTACTTC

d_gene: NA
j_gene: TRBJ2-7
abundance: NA
v_gene: TRBV4-1
CDR3aa: CASSQILAHPYEQYF
CDR3nt: TGCGCCAGCAGCCAAATACTAGCTCATCCCTACGAGCAGTACTTC

d_gene: NA
j_gene: TRBJ2-7
abundance: NA
v_gene: TRBV7-2
CDR3aa: CASSLGETSFPPLDF
CDR3nt: TGTGCCAGCAGCTTAGGAGAGACAAGTTTTCCCCCTCTGGACTTC

d_gene: TRBD1
j_gene: TRBJ1-5
abundance: NA
v_gene: TRBV30
CDR3aa: CAWSVGTAKNQPQHF
CDR3nt: TGTGCCTGGAGTGTTGGGACAGCTAAAAATCAGCCCCAGCATTTT

d_gene: NA
j_gene: TRBJ2-3
abundance: NA
v_gene: TRBV18
CDR3aa: CASSANRDTQYF
CDR3nt: TGTGCCAGCTCAGCAAACAGAGATACGCAGTATTTT

d_gene: NA
j_gene: TRBJ2-1
abundance: NA
v_gene: TRBV9
CDR3aa: CASSVEASSYNEQFF
CDR3nt: TGTGCCAGCAGCGTAGAAGCTAGCTCCTACAATGAGCAGTTCTTC

d_gene: NA
j_gene: TRBJ2-7
abundance: NA
v_gene: TRBV6-1
CDR3aa: CASSDQSPRSGFSGSYEQYF
CDR3nt: TGTGCCAGCAGTGACCAATCCCCTAGGAGCGGATTCAGCGGCTCCTACGAGCAGTACTTC

d_gene: NA
j_gene: TRBJ2-2
abundance: NA
v_gene: TRBV7-8
CDR3aa: CASSFRENTGELFF
CDR3nt: TGTGCCAGCAGCTTCCGGGAAAACACCGGGGAGCTGTTTTTT

d_gene: NA
j_gene: TRBJ2-2
abundance: NA
v_gene: TRBV18
CDR3aa: CASSRNTGELFF
CDR3nt: TGTGCCAGCTCCCGTAACACCGGGGAGCTGTTTTTT

d_gene: NA
j_gene: TRBJ1-1
abundance: NA
v_gene: TRBV18
CDR3aa: CASSALGQQVNTEAFF
CDR3nt: TGTGCCAGCTCGGCCCTCGGACAGCAGGTAAACACTGAAGCTTTCTTT

d_gene: NA
j_gene: TRBJ2-2
abundance: NA
v_gene: TRBV28
CDR3aa: CASSSSGGTGELFF
CDR3nt: TGTGCCAGCAGTTCATCCGGCGGTACCGGGGAGCTGTTTTTT

d_gene: TRBD1
j_gene: TRBJ2-7
abundance: NA
v_gene: TRBV6-5
CDR3aa: CASVIDRVFSEQYF
CDR3nt: TGTGCCAGCGTAATAGACAGGGTGTTCTCCGAGCAGTACTTC

d_gene: TRBD2
j_gene: TRBJ2-2
abundance: NA
v_gene: TRBV29-1
CDR3aa: CSAGGGPNTGELFF
CDR3nt: TGCAGCGCCGGGGGGGGACCGAACACCGGGGAGCTGTTTTTT

d_gene: TRBD2
j_gene: TRBJ2-3
abundance: NA
v_gene: TRBV27
CDR3aa: CASGLAGGNTQYF
CDR3nt: TGTGCCAGCGGCTTAGCGGGGGGCAATACGCAGTATTTT

d_gene: NA
j_gene: TRBJ1-6
abundance: NA
v_gene: TRBV3-1/TRBV3-2
CDR3aa: CASSQAGPLNSPLHF
CDR3nt: TGTGCCAGCAGTCAAGCTGGGCCTCTTAATTCACCCCTCCACTTT

d_gene: NA
j_gene: TRBJ1-1
abundance: NA
v_gene: TRBV5-6
CDR3aa: CASSLESGRKNTEAFF
CDR3nt: TGTGCCAGCAGCTTGGAATCAGGGAGGAAGAACACTGAAGCTTTCTTT

d_gene: TRBD1
j_gene: TRBJ2-7
abundance: NA
v_gene: TRBV7-2
CDR3aa: CASSLNRGNYEQYF
CDR3nt: TGTGCCAGCAGCTTAAACAGGGGGAATTACGAGCAGTACTTC

d_gene: NA
j_gene: TRBJ2-2
abundance: NA
v_gene: TRBV19
CDR3aa: CASTEGLFGELFF
CDR3nt: TGTGCCAGTACGGAGGGCCTGTTCGGGGAGCTGTTTTTT

d_gene: TRBD1
j_gene: TRBJ1-1
abundance: NA
v_gene: TRBV15
CDR3aa: CATSRDRGRGRGEAFF
CDR3nt: TGTGCCACCAGCAGAGATCGGGGCAGGGGGCGCGGTGAAGCTTTCTTT

d_gene: NA
j_gene: TRBJ1-5
abundance: NA
v_gene: TRBV7-8
CDR3aa: CASSRRRDTSNQPQHF
CDR3nt: TGTGCCAGCAGCCGGCGCCGGGACACTAGCAATCAGCCCCAGCATTTT

d_gene: TRBD2
j_gene: TRBJ2-5
abundance: NA
v_gene: TRBV6-1
CDR3aa: CASSEARAGGETQYF
CDR3nt: TGTGCCAGCAGTGAAGCGCGGGCGGGAGGGGAGACCCAGTACTTC

d_gene: TRBD1
j_gene: TRBJ1-1
abundance: NA
v_gene: TRBV10-3
CDR3aa: CAISQGVNTEAFF
CDR3nt: TGTGCCATCAGCCAGGGGGTGAACACTGAAGCTTTCTTT

d_gene: NA
j_gene: TRBJ2-1
abundance: few
v_gene: TRBV18
CDR3aa: CASSPPGGESSYNEQFF
CDR3nt: TGTGCCAGCTCACCACCAGGCGGGGAAAGCTCCTACAATGAGCAGTTCTTC

d_gene: TRBD2
j_gene: TRBJ2-5
abundance: NA
v_gene: TRBV29-1
CDR3aa: CSVAPGGETQYF
CDR3nt: TGCAGCGTTGCCCCGGGGGGAGAGACCCAGTACTTC

d_gene: NA
j_gene: TRBJ2-5
abundance: NA
v_gene: TRBV6-1
CDR3aa: CASSERVARETQYF
CDR3nt: TGTGCCAGCAGTGAAAGAGTGGCGCGGGAGACCCAGTACTTC

d_gene: NA
j_gene: TRBJ1-2
abundance: NA
v_gene: TRBV6-5
CDR3aa: CASGLLGYGYTF
CDR3nt: TGTGCCAGCGGACTCCTAGGGTATGGCTACACCTTC

d_gene: TRBD1
j_gene: TRBJ1-2
abundance: NA
v_gene: TRBV27
CDR3aa: CASSLTRGQGSNYGYTF
CDR3nt: TGTGCCAGCAGTTTGACCAGGGGACAGGGGTCTAACTATGGCTACACCTTC

d_gene: NA
j_gene: TRBJ2-5
abundance: NA
v_gene: TRBV2
CDR3aa: CVVEGEKETQYF
CDR3nt: TGTGTCGTCGAGGGAGAGAAAGAGACCCAGTACTTC

d_gene: NA
j_gene: TRBJ1-5
abundance: NA
v_gene: TRBV11-2
CDR3aa: CASSLDAQDYQPQHF
CDR3nt: TGTGCCAGCAGCTTAGATGCACAGGATTATCAGCCCCAGCATTTT

d_gene: TRBD2
j_gene: TRBJ2-1
abundance: NA
v_gene: TRBV5-5
CDR3aa: CASSPVGERGVYNEQFF
CDR3nt: TGTGCCAGCAGCCCTGTAGGGGAGCGGGGGGTCTACAATGAGCAGTTCTTC

d_gene: NA
j_gene: TRBJ1-1
abundance: once
v_gene: TRBV29-1
CDR3aa: CSVSSWLGGTEAFF
CDR3nt: TGCAGCGTTTCGTCATGGCTGGGAGGCACTGAAGCTTTCTTT

d_gene: TRBD1
j_gene: TRBJ2-7
abundance: NA
v_gene: TRBV19
CDR3aa: CASRMTGVGDYEQYF
CDR3nt: TGTGCCAGTAGGATGACAGGGGTCGGGGACTACGAGCAGTACTTC

d_gene: TRBD1
j_gene: TRBJ2-2
abundance: NA
v_gene: TRBV7-7
CDR3aa: CASSPAPGGPNTGELFF
CDR3nt: TGTGCTAGCAGCCCAGCTCCAGGGGGTCCGAACACCGGGGAGCTGTTTTTT

d_gene: NA
j_gene: TRBJ1-6
abundance: once
v_gene: TRBV3-1/TRBV3-2
CDR3aa: CASSEPPRGWLDSPLHF
CDR3nt: TGTGCCAGCAGCGAACCGCCGCGGGGGTGGTTAGATTCACCCCTCCACTTT

d_gene: NA
j_gene: TRBJ2-7
abundance: NA
v_gene: TRBV12-3/TRBV12-4
CDR3aa: CASTPLEQYF
CDR3nt: TGTGCCAGCACCCCCTTAGAGCAGTACTTC

d_gene: NA
j_gene: TRBJ1-2
abundance: few
v_gene: TRBV2
CDR3aa: CASSEPLYGYTF
CDR3nt: TGTGCCAGCAGCGAACCACTTTATGGCTACACCTTC

d_gene: TRBD1
j_gene: TRBJ1-1
abundance: NA
v_gene: TRBV19
CDR3aa: CASSNRGLSAEAFF
CDR3nt: TGTGCCAGTAGTAACAGGGGACTCTCCGCCGAAGCTTTCTTT

d_gene: NA
j_gene: TRBJ2-3
abundance: NA
v_gene: TRBV5-1
CDR3aa: CASSGLAGTDTQYF
CDR3nt: TGCGCCAGCAGCGGTCTAGCTGGCACAGATACGCAGTATTTT

d_gene: TRBD1
j_gene: TRBJ2-7
abundance: NA
v_gene: TRBV3-1/TRBV3-2
CDR3aa: CASSPGQGRGHYEQYF
CDR3nt: TGTGCCAGCAGCCCGGGACAGGGGAGGGGTCACTACGAGCAGTACTTC

d_gene: NA
j_gene: TRBJ1-4
abundance: NA
v_gene: TRBV7-9
CDR3aa: CASSLARGGGEKLFF
CDR3nt: TGTGCCAGCAGCTTAGCGCGTGGGGGAGGGGAAAAACTGTTTTTT

d_gene: NA
j_gene: TRBJ1-2
abundance: NA
v_gene: TRBV5-6
CDR3aa: CASSPQRSYGYTF
CDR3nt: TGTGCCAGCAGCCCACAGAGATCCTATGGCTACACCTTC

d_gene: NA
j_gene: TRBJ2-7
abundance: once
v_gene: TRBV7-9
CDR3aa: CASSLKELYEQYF
CDR3nt: TGTGCCAGCAGCTTAAAGGAGCTCTACGAGCAGTACTTC

d_gene: NA
j_gene: TRBJ2-2
abundance: NA
v_gene: TRBV6-1
CDR3aa: CASSGYRTTNTGELFF
CDR3nt: TGTGCCAGCAGTGGATACAGGACTACGAACACCGGGGAGCTGTTTTTT

d_gene: NA
j_gene: TRBJ1-5
abundance: NA
v_gene: TRBV28
CDR3aa: CASRDRPQPQHF
CDR3nt: TGTGCCAGCAGAGACAGACCTCAGCCCCAGCATTTT